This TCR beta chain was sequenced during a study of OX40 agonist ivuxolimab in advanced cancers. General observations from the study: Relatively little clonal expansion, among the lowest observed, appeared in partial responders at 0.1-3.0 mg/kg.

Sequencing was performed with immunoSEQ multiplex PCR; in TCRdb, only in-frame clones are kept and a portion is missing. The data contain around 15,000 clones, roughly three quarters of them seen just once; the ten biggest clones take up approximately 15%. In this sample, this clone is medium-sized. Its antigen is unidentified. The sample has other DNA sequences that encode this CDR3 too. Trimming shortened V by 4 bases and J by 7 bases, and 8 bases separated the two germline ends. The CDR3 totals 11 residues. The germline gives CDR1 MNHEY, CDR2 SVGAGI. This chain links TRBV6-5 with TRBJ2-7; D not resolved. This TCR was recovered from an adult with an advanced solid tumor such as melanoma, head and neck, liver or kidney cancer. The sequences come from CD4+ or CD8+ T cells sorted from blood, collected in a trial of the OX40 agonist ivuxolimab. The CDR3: CASSFGGEQYF. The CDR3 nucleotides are TGTGCCAGCAGTTTCGGTGGAGAGCAGTACTTC.